The rows below give T cell receptor beta chains drawn from one sample of a study of cytotoxic CD8 clonotypes in ibrutinib-treated CLL. The assay was immunoSEQ multiplex PCR, and TCRdb's table has in-frame clones only and misses some. The sample lists about 160,000 clones, roughly four fifths occurring once. Material: PBMCs, obtained after 24 months of ibrutinib treatment. These receptors all stem from a human donor with chronic lymphocytic leukemia. Each CDR3 is given without its conserved first and last residue. Clone sizes are given selectively: once, few, many, or a class where the clone is expanded.

cdr3_aa | j_call | clone_size | v_call
ASTAEPYNEQF | TRBJ2-1 | many | TRBV27
ASSLLRGLNTEAF | TRBJ1-1 | - | TRBV7-9
ASDRGGARVHEQY | TRBJ2-7 | few | TRBV28
ASSHNFHGSGNTIY | TRBJ1-3 | - | TRBV4-2
ASSSGSTSGGPGAKQY | TRBJ2-7 | few | TRBV5-1
ASSKQHYGYT | TRBJ1-2 | few | TRBV7-2
AWRDGTSLYEQY | TRBJ2-7 | - | TRBV30
ASKFGTEAF | TRBJ1-1 | few | TRBV4-1
ASSLDPGANNEQF | TRBJ2-1 | - | TRBV5-1
ASSPRTGGHQPQH | TRBJ1-5 | - | TRBV18
ASSQDRGETQY | TRBJ2-5 | - | TRBV4-3
ASRLTQGNSPPH | TRBJ1-6 | - | TRBV5-4
VRSFSTPRYMNTEAF | TRBJ1-1 | - | TRBV7-5
ASSPRLAGAGYNEQF | TRBJ2-1 | - | TRBV7-9
SARLGYEQY | TRBJ2-7 | - | TRBV20-1
ASSQGRGNGFYNEQF | TRBJ2-1 | - | TRBV4-1
ASSLEFRGYEQY | TRBJ2-7 | - | TRBV7-9
ASGARQGAGGYT | TRBJ1-2 | - | TRBV10-3
ASSAPSGINTGELF | TRBJ2-2 | - | TRBV7-6
ASTGQTGARNEKLF | TRBJ1-4 | - | TRBV2
ASSSFLSYEQY | TRBJ2-7 | - | TRBV5-1
ASSYHLEGSYNEQF | TRBJ2-1 | - | TRBV6-5
ASTVGRSGNTIY | TRBJ1-3 | - | TRBV19
ASRGDSLRSYGYT | TRBJ1-2 | few | TRBV12-2
ASRLDHSGANVLT | TRBJ2-6 | - | TRBV6-1
ASSPPSGEAF | TRBJ1-1 | - | TRBV7-3
ASSWRAGVNTEAF | TRBJ1-1 | - | TRBV18
ASSYRVEAF | TRBJ1-1 | - | TRBV6-6
ATSRVASRNTEAF | TRBJ1-1 | - | TRBV15
ASSESGQGMTEAF | TRBJ1-1 | - | TRBV10-1
ASKDRAGQPQH | TRBJ1-5 | few | TRBV19
ASSKRTDLNTEAF | TRBJ1-1 | - | TRBV5-6
ASSPRGTGFLANTGELF | TRBJ2-2 | - | TRBV19
AWRRGGLGYT | TRBJ1-2 | many | TRBV30
ASSRPSSYEQY | TRBJ2-7 | once | TRBV6-5
ASSYGREGYEQY | TRBJ2-7 | - | TRBV6-6
ASSLKGGGLTYEQY | TRBJ2-7 | - | TRBV27
ASSFGGSVGYT | TRBJ1-2 | - | TRBV5-6
ASHRDRAGNTIY | TRBJ1-3 | many | TRBV19
ASGTGNTGELF | TRBJ2-2 | - | TRBV13
ASSPLEGAKHSGNTIY | TRBJ1-3 | - | TRBV18
ARSYPNQPQH | TRBJ1-5 | few | TRBV2
AWSGLTSSYNEQF | TRBJ2-1 | - | TRBV30
ASTRTGQNYGYT | TRBJ1-2 | - | TRBV9
ASSLALTSYNEQF | TRBJ2-1 | - | TRBV11-2
ASSPRVGGNYGYT | TRBJ1-2 | - | TRBV6-5
ASSYRTDANTGELF | TRBJ2-2 | - | TRBV6-5
ASSEVGPDWGFYGYT | TRBJ1-2 | once | TRBV2
ASSSSGGRQETQY | TRBJ2-5 | once | TRBV7-2
AWGTGFGGYT | TRBJ1-2 | - | TRBV30
AWSVHLQDNYGYT | TRBJ1-2 | - | TRBV30
ASSQGGRLNGYT | TRBJ1-2 | few | TRBV4-3